The text below deals with one TCR beta chain. The primer mix had 60 Vbeta and 13 Jbeta primers. Method: immunoSEQ multiplex PCR; TCRdb's copy keeps in-frame clones and lacks some. Recorded for this sample: 150,000 to 200,000 clones. The sample belongs to a study of cytomegalovirus exposure and HLA in healthy donors. The CDR3 length is 14 residues. V was pared by 0 bases and J by 6 bases, with 12 bases between. Germline V lookup: CDR1 SGHKS, CDR2 YYEKEE (reference sequence). The sequenced sample consisted of PBMCs. The rearrangement joins TRBV5-5 to TRBJ1-2; D call uncertain. The TCR was taken from a woman in her sixties or seventies in good health and CMV-seronegative. CDR3 protein: CASSLDGGPDGYTF. In DNA, the CDR3 is TGTGCCAGCAGCTTGGACGGCGGCCCCGATGGCTACACCTTC.